This TCR beta chain was recorded in a study of patients and donors after allogeneic stem cell transplantation. The CDR3 extends over 14 amino acids. Germline trimming cut 4 bases from V and 6 bases from J; bases unmatched to any gene: 4. Germline V gene sequence: CDR1 SGHTA, CDR2 FQGNSA. TCRdb re-called the RT-PCR reads with MiXCR, one entry per CDR3 protein. The repertoire holds about 230,000 distinct CDR3 sequences, with about 14% as singletons. The sequencing sample was made of blood, either unsorted or a sorted T cell fraction (not recorded which). The genes are TRBV7-2 and TRBJ2-7, with 12 bases matching TRBD1. This receptor was identified in a human donor who was either an allogeneic HSCT recipient or a stem cell or donor lymphocyte infusion donor (not recorded which). It is not recorded whose cells these are; they may come from a transplant donor. The CDR3 DNA sequence: TGTGCCAGCAGCTGGGACAGGGGGCGAGGCGAGCAGTACTTC. Its translation is CASSWDRGRGEQYF.